The 22 T cell receptor beta chains below were found in one sample sequenced in a study of blood T cell repertoires in COVID-19. Profiled with immunoSEQ multiplex PCR; TCRdb holds only in-frame clones, not every one. The data show about 220,000 clones, less than 90% seen once. Material: PBMCs or T cells enriched from blood (not recorded which). Receptors were obtained from a woman in her twenties or thirties who had recovered from COVID-19.

The chain has TRBV7-9 and TRBJ1-6; D is ambiguous. Trimming stripped 1 base from V and 7 bases from J, with 8 bases between. Germline lookup yields CDR1 SEHNR and CDR2 FQNEAQ (reference sequence). This CDR3 region has 14 residues. Here the CDR3 reads CASSLDFLNSPLHF. As DNA, the CDR3 is TGTGCCAGCAGCTTAGACTTCCTGAATTCACCCCTCCACTTT.

This clone was picked up one time. The chain has TRBV12-3 or TRBV12-4 and TRBJ1-4; D call uncertain. This CDR3 contains 13 residues. The V end lost 4 bases, the J end lost 11 bases, and 14 bases lay between the germline ends. CDR3 DNA: TGTGCCAGCAGTTCCACCGCGGGGAGTAAACTGTTTTTT. This codes for CASSSTAGSKLFF.

The rearrangement uses TRBV5-1 and TRBJ2-3, with TRBD1 matching over 11 bases. Germline CDR1 is SGHRS and CDR2 is YFSETQ. J gave up 7 bases and V 1 base, and 11 bases lay outside the gene matches. This CDR3 is 17 amino acids long. CDR3 loop: CASSLPGSDRGRNTQYF. The CDR3 DNA follows: TGCGCCAGCAGCTTGCCAGGTTCGGACAGGGGGCGGAATACGCAGTATTTT.

The rearrangement links TRBV7-2 to TRBJ1-6; D may be TRBD1 (5 bases). Germline assignment: CDR1 SGHTA and CDR2 FQGNSA. The CDR3 totals 17 residues. V was pared by 1 base and J by 4 bases, with 14 bases between. Written as DNA, the CDR3 is TGTGCCAGCAGCTTAGGCAGGGCGACCCAATATAATTCACCCCTCCACTTT. It translates to CASSLGRATQYNSPLHF.

The rearrangement links TRBV18 to TRBJ1-4; 7 nucleotides line up with TRBD1. The germline CDR1 and CDR2 sequences are KGHSH and LQKENI. Trimming at V came to 2 bases and at J to 8 bases, leaving 8 bases not matched to a gene. CDR3 length: 15 residues. CDR3 in amino acids: CASSPNVGGDEKLFF. The CDR3, as DNA: TGTGCCAGCTCACCAAATGTAGGGGGCGACGAAAAACTGTTTTTT.

The V call is TRBV7-9, the J call TRBJ1-6; 9 bases align to TRBD1. The V segment lost 5 bases and the J segment 11 bases; nucleotides outside the gene matches: 7. This CDR3 contains 14 residues. Germline CDR1 SEHNR, CDR2 FQNEAQ (reference sequence). The DNA for the CDR3 is TGTGCCAGCAGCCCAACGACAGGGGGAGCACCCCTCCACTTT. As protein: CASSPTTGGAPLHF.

The chain carries TRBV6-2 or TRBV6-3 and TRBJ1-5; D not resolved. Germline-derived CDR1 and CDR2 are MNHEY and SVGEGT. V shed 4 bases and J shed 7 bases, with 17 bases lying between them. The CDR3 consists of 15 residues. Written as DNA, the CDR3 is TGTGCCAGCAGTTCGGGGTGGCCCGGAGGGCAGCCCCAGCATTTT. Translating it yields CASSSGWPGGQPQHF.

The chain is built from TRBV6-2 or TRBV6-3 and TRBJ2-7; TRBD1 matches 7 bases. V lost 0 bases and J lost 3; bases outside the gene matches: 5. Germline CDR1 MNHEY, CDR2 SVGEGT. CDR3 length: 15 residues. The CDR3 reads CASSYSAGGFYEQYF. In DNA form, the CDR3 reads TGTGCCAGCAGTTACTCGGCAGGGGGATTCTACGAGCAGTACTTC.

This chain connects TRBV13 to TRBJ2-3; 7 positions agree with TRBD2. Germline values: CDR1 PRHDT, CDR2 FYEKMQ (reference sequence). The J segment lost 3 bases and the V segment lost 0 bases, leaving 6 bases of the junction unmatched. The CDR3 contains 16 residues. CDR3 bases: TGTGCCAGCAGCTTAGGTCGGTGGGAGGGGACAGATACGCAGTATTTT. It is translated as CASSLGRWEGTDTQYF.

The chain carries TRBV19 and TRBJ2-3, with 7 bases lining up with TRBD1. CDR1 is LNHDA and CDR2 is SQIVND in the germline V gene (reference sequence). This CDR3 is built from 16 residues. Trimming took 5 bases from V and 5 from J; bases not matched to a gene: 13. CDR3 region: CASSPMTGTAVDTQYF. The DNA of the CDR3 is TGTGCCAGTAGTCCGATGACAGGGACCGCCGTAGATACGCAGTATTTT.

The chain uses TRBV5-1 and TRBJ1-1; 10 nucleotides align to TRBD1. This CDR3 is 15 amino acids long. CDR1 and CDR2 from the germline V gene are SGHRS and YFSETQ. The V gene end was trimmed by 0 bases and the J gene end by 4 bases; junction bases not matched to a gene: 3. CDR3 protein: CASSLGTGGRTEAFF. The DNA for the CDR3 is TGCGCCAGCAGCTTGGGGACAGGGGGACGCACTGAAGCTTTCTTT.

The chain is built from TRBV1 and TRBJ1-4. TRBV1 has pseudogene status. This CDR3 has 14 amino acids. CDR3 sequence: CTSSQGGANEKLFF. CDR3 nucleotides: TGCACCAGCAGCCAGGGGGGAGCTAATGAAAAACTGTTTTTT.

The chain is built from TRBV4-2 and TRBJ2-3; 8 bases are a match to TRBD2. The CDR3 is made up of 15 amino acids. From germline, CDR1 is LGHNA and CDR2 YNFKEQ. Trimming took 4 bases from V and 4 from J; bases not matched to a gene: 7. The CDR3 reads CASSLIATSADTQYF. CDR3 nucleotide sequence: TGTGCCAGCAGCCTCATCGCGACTAGCGCAGATACGCAGTATTTT.

CDR3 in DNA: TGTGCCAGCAGTTACTCGTGGGGGGAGAGGTACAATGAGCAGTTCTTC. Its translation: CASSYSWGERYNEQFF. The chain links TRBV6-5 to TRBJ2-1; D perhaps matches TRBD2 (6 bases). V shed 0 bases and J shed 4 bases, with 13 bases lying between them. Germline CDR1 reads MNHEY; CDR2 reads SVGAGI. The CDR3 runs 16 residues.

V and J are TRBV9 and TRBJ2-7; TRBD2 matches 8 bases. J lost 3 bases, V lost 1 base, and 6 bases had no gene match. There are 15 residues in the CDR3. Germline V gene lookup returns CDR1 SGDLS and CDR2 YYNGEE. CDR3 coding DNA: TGTGCCAGCAGCGTATTAGCGGGGCCGGGCTACGAGCAGTACTTC. This sequence encodes CASSVLAGPGYEQYF.

The V call is TRBV4-2, the J call TRBJ1-5; D remains ambiguous. Germline V gene lookup returns CDR1 LGHNA and CDR2 YNFKEQ. The CDR3 consists of 14 residues. V was clipped by 0 bases and J by 9 bases, with 12 bases between them. The CDR3 reads CASSQDTQPGPQHF. CDR3 coding DNA: TGTGCCAGCAGCCAAGATACACAACCAGGGCCCCAGCATTTT.

The gene calls are TRBV4-1 and TRBJ1-2, with D possibly TRBD1 on 6 matching bases. Trimming cost V 4 bases and J 3 bases, with 12 bases left between them. Germline loops: CDR1 MGHRA, CDR2 YSYEKL. This CDR3 has 14 amino acids. The CDR3 region has the DNA TGCGCCAGCAGCCTTACAGGGAGGGACTATGGCTACACCTTC. This sequence encodes CASSLTGRDYGYTF.

The chain recombines TRBV27 with TRBJ2-5; 7 nucleotides align to TRBD2. Germline CDR1 is MNHEY and CDR2 is SMNVEV (reference sequence). This CDR3 is built from 13 residues. Trimming removed 3 bases from V and 9 bases from J; junction bases left unmatched: 7. CDR3 coding DNA: TGTGCCAGCAGTTTTCAGCGGGGTGCGTCCCAGTACTTC. It is translated as CASSFQRGASQYF.

This clone was counted ten times or more. This sequence joins TRBV27 and TRBJ2-7; TRBD2 aligns across 8 bases. CDR1 and CDR2 (germline): MNHEY, SMNVEV (reference sequence). The CDR3 totals 17 residues. The V gene end was trimmed by 5 bases and the J gene end by 3 bases; junction bases not matched to a gene: 15. Written as DNA, the CDR3 is TGTGCCAGCAGTCCATATTTAGCGGGGCGCCAATTCTACGAGCAGTACTTC. Its protein product is CASSPYLAGRQFYEQYF.

The V call is TRBV19, the J call TRBJ1-1; D perhaps matches TRBD1 (6 bases). CDR1 LNHDA and CDR2 SQIVND come from the germline V gene (reference sequence). The CDR3 is 15 amino acids. Deletions cut 5 bases from V and 4 bases from J, with 17 bases between. The CDR3: CASSPLGGSGTEAFF. DNA for the CDR3: TGTGCCAGTAGTCCACTAGGGGGTAGTGGCACTGAAGCTTTCTTT. Filled out from reference TRBV19 and TRBJ1-1, the complete variable domain reads DGGITQSPKYLFRKEGQNVTLSCEQNLNHDAMYWYRQDPGQGLRLIYYSQIVNDFQKGDIAEGYSVSREKKESFPLTVTSAQKNPTAFYLCASSPLGGSGTEAFFGQGTRLTVV.

V usage is TRBV18 and J usage is TRBJ2-1; D not certain. Germline CDR1 KGHSH, CDR2 LQKENI. Trimming took 3 bases from V and 0 from J, leaving 9 bases between them. The CDR3 is made up of 15 amino acids. The CDR3 sequence: CASSPSQSSYNEQFF. In DNA, the CDR3 is TGTGCCAGCTCACCGTCACAGAGCTCCTACAATGAGCAGTTCTTC.

V is TRBV18 and J is TRBJ1-4; D gene unclear. V was trimmed by 3 bases and J by 3 bases, leaving 17 bases between them. The CDR3 extends over 17 amino acids. From germline, CDR1 is KGHSH and CDR2 LQKENI. The CDR3 loop reads CASSPRLGSQANEKLFF. The CDR3 DNA is TGTGCCAGCTCACCGCGCCTTGGGAGCCAGGCTAATGAAAAACTGTTTTTT.